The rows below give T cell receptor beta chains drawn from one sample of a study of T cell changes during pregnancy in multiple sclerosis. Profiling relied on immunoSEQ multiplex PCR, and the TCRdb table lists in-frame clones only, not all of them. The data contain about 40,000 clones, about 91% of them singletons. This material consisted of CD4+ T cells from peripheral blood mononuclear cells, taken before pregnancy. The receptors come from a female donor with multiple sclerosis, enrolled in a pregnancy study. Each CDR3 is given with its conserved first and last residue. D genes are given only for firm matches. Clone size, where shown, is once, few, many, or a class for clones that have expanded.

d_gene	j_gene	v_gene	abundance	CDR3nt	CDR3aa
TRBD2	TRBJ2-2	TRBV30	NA	TGTGCCTGGAGTTGGGGCGGGGGATTGGACACCGGGGAGCTGTTTTTT	CAWSWGGGLDTGELFF
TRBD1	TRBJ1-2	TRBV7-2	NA	TGTGCCAGCAGCGAACAGGGGTCTGGCTACACCTTC	CASSEQGSGYTF
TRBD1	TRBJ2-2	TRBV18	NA	TGTGCCAGCTCCTTCATGGACAGGGCCGGGGAGCTGTTTTTT	CASSFMDRAGELFF
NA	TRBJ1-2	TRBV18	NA	TGTGCCAGCTCACCACGGGGGCGCGATTTAAATGGCTACACCTTC	CASSPRGRDLNGYTF
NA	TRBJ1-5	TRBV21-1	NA	TGTGCCAGCAGCAAAGGTGGGGACAGGGTGGGCCTGTGGCCCCAGCATTTT	CASSKGGDRVGLWPQHF
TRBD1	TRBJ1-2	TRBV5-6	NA	TGTGCCAGCAGCTCCGGGACAGCAAACTCCTACACCTTC	CASSSGTANSYTF
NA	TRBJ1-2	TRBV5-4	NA	TGTGCCAGCAGCTTTCGGGGGGAGGTTTATGGCTACACCTTC	CASSFRGEVYGYTF
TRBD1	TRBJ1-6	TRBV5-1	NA	TGCGCCAGCACCCCGACAGGGACAGGGCAATCACCCCTCCACTTT	CASTPTGTGQSPLHF
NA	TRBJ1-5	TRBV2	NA	TGTGCCAGCAGGCACGGGGGGGACAAATATAGCAATCAGCCCCAGCATTTT	CASRHGGDKYSNQPQHF
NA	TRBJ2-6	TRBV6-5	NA	TGTGCCAGCAGTTACTCGACATACTCTGGGGCCAACGTCCTGACTTTC	CASSYSTYSGANVLTF
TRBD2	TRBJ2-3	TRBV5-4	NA	TGTGCCAGCAGCTCCCAGGGCGGGGGGGCCTCGAGAGATACGCAGTATTTT	CASSSQGGGASRDTQYF
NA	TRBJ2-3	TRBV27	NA	TGTGCCAGCAGGCGGTCAATTCCTTCTAGCACAGATACGCAGTATTTT	CASRRSIPSSTDTQYF
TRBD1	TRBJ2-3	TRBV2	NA	TGTGCCAGAAAGTTCCCGGGACAGGGAAGAGATACGCAGTATTTT	CARKFPGQGRDTQYF
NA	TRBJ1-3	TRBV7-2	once	TGTGCCAGCAGCCCTAGCCGGGGTGGTGGAAACACCATATATTTT	CASSPSRGGGNTIYF
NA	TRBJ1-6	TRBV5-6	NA	TGTGCCAGCAGCTTGGGACAGGTAATGAATTCACCCCTCCACTTT	CASSLGQVMNSPLHF
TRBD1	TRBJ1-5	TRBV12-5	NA	TGTGCTAGTGGTTTGGCGCCACAGGGGGCGAGAGGTTTAGGCAATCAGCCCCAGCATTTT	CASGLAPQGARGLGNQPQHF
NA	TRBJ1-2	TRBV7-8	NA	TGTGCCAGCAGCTTGGCCGACAATTTGGCGGGCTACACCTTC	CASSLADNLAGYTF
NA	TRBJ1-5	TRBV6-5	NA	TGTGCCAGCAGCGCGGGGGGTCATAGCAATCAGCCCCAGCATTTT	CASSAGGHSNQPQHF
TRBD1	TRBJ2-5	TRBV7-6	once	TGTGCCAGCAGCCCCGCGACAGGGTTGGAAATGGAGACCCAGTACTTC	CASSPATGLEMETQYF
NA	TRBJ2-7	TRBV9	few	TGTGCCAGCAGCCCCGGGACTTTTAACGAGCAGTACTTC	CASSPGTFNEQYF
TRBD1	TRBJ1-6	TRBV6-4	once	TGTGCCAGCAGTGAACTAGGACAGGGGAATTCACCCCTCCACTTT	CASSELGQGNSPLHF
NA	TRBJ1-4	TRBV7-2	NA	TGTGCCAGCAGCTACAGGGTGGGGGAAAAACTGTTTTTT	CASSYRVGEKLFF
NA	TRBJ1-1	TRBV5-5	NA	TGTGCCAGCCTCACGGGAAAGAACACTGAAGCTTTCTTT	CASLTGKNTEAFF
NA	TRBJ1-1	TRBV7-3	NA	TGTGCCAGCAGCTGGGAGAAGAACACTGAAGCTTTCTTT	CASSWEKNTEAFF
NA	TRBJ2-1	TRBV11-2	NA	TGTGCCAGCAGCTCGGAGACCAGGGAAGATGAGCAGTTCTTC	CASSSETREDEQFF
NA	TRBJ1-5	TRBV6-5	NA	TGTGCCAGCAGTTACGGGAGTAACAATCAGCCCCAGCATTTT	CASSYGSNNQPQHF
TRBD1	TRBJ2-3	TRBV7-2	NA	TGTGCCAGCAGCTTACCGGGACAGGCGTCAGATACGCAGTATTTT	CASSLPGQASDTQYF
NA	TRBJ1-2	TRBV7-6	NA	TGTGCCAGCAGCAAAGGGGCCTACGATGGCTACACCTTC	CASSKGAYDGYTF
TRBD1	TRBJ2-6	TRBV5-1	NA	TGCGCCAGCAGCACGCTGGACAGGGGGCGGGTGTTCTCTGGGGCCAACGTCCTGACTTTC	CASSTLDRGRVFSGANVLTF
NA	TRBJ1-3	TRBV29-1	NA	TGCAGCGCAGAGGTGCAGAACACCATATATTTT	CSAEVQNTIYF
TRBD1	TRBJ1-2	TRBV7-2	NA	TGTGCCAGCAGCTTAGGGCCCTCCTCAGGACAGGGAGGCTACACCTTC	CASSLGPSSGQGGYTF
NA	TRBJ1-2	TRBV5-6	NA	TGTGCCAGCAGCTTGAGGGGGATTAGCTATGGCTACACCTTC	CASSLRGISYGYTF
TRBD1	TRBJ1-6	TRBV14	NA	TGTGCCAGCAGCCCCCTGCCCGCGGGACAGTTTAACTCACCCCTCCACTTT	CASSPLPAGQFNSPLHF
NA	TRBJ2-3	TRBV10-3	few	TGTGCCATCAGTGAGTCCCAGATCACAGATACGCAGTATTTT	CAISESQITDTQYF
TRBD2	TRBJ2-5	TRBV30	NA	TGTGCCTGGAGTCGCCCCGGACTAGCTGGTATGGAGACCCAGTACTTC	CAWSRPGLAGMETQYF
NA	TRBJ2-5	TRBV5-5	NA	TGTGCCAGCAGACGACAGGTTCGACAAGAGACCCAGTACTTC	CASRRQVRQETQYF
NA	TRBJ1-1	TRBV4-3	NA	TGCGCCAGCAGCCAAGAAATCGTGACAGGCCCTGGGGACACTGAAGCTTTCTTT	CASSQEIVTGPGDTEAFF
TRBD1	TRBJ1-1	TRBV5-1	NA	TGCGCCAGCAGCTTGGTGGGACAGGGGTCTGCTGAAGCTTTCTTT	CASSLVGQGSAEAFF
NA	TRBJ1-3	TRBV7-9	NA	TGTGCCAGCAGCCCCAGGGTAACCGGCGGAAACACCATATATTTT	CASSPRVTGGNTIYF
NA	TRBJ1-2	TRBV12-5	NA	TGTGCTAGTGGTTTGGTACCAGGGGTCAGTAATGGCTACACCTTC	CASGLVPGVSNGYTF
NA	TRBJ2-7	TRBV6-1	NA	TGTGCCAGCAGTGAAGCGCGTCAGGGAGGCGAGCAGTACTTC	CASSEARQGGEQYF
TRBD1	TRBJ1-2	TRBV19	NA	TGTGCCAGTAGTGAGGGGGCGCAGGGTGGCTACACCTTC	CASSEGAQGGYTF
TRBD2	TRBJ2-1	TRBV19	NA	TGTGCCAGTAGTATCCATATAGGGCTAGCGGGGGGGAGTGAAAATGAGCAGTTCTTC	CASSIHIGLAGGSENEQFF
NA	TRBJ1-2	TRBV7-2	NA	TGTGCCAGCAGCTTAGATCCGTCAGGGAAAGGCTACACCTTC	CASSLDPSGKGYTF
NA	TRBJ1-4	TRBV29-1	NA	TGCAGCGTTGGGTCGGAGATTAATGAAAAACTGTTTTTT	CSVGSEINEKLFF
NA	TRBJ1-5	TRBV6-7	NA	TGTGCCAGCAGTTACCCGGGGGGGATCCATAGCAATCAGCCCCAGCATTTT	CASSYPGGIHSNQPQHF
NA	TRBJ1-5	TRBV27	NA	TGTGCCAGCAGTTCCCGCCGGGGGACCAATTCAAATCAGCCCCAGCATTTT	CASSSRRGTNSNQPQHF
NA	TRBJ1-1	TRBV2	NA	TGTGCCAGCAGCCCTAACAGGGTGGGCACTGAAGCTTTCTTT	CASSPNRVGTEAFF
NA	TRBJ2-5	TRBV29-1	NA	TGCAGCGTTGGACTGACAGGGAGGTCGGAGACCCAGTACTTC	CSVGLTGRSETQYF
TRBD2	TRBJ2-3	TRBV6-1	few	TGTGCCAGCAGTGGTACGCGGGGGGGCCGAAATACGCAGTATTTT	CASSGTRGGRNTQYF
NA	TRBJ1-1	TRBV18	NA	TGTGCCAGCTCACCACTCCCGGACGGAGGGGCTGAAGCTTTCTTT	CASSPLPDGGAEAFF
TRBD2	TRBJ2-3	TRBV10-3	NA	TGTGCCATCAGGACTAGCGGGGGGGGCACAGATACGCAGTATTTT	CAIRTSGGGTDTQYF
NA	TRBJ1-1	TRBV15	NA	TGTGCCACCAGCAGACCCACAGGGAATGAAGCTTTCTTT	CATSRPTGNEAFF
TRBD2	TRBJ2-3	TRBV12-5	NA	TGTGCTAGTGGTTTGGGACTAGCGGGGGGCCGCACAGATACGCAGTATTTT	CASGLGLAGGRTDTQYF
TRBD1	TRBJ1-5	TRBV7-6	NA	TGTGCCAGCAGCCAATCGGACAGGGCGGGGAATCAGCCCCAGCATTTT	CASSQSDRAGNQPQHF
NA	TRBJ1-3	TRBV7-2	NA	TGTGCCAGCAGCCTACAACAGCTTTCCTCTGGAAACACCATATATTTT	CASSLQQLSSGNTIYF
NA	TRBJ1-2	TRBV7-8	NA	TGTGCCAGCAGCCCAGGGTCATTAGGGGGAGACGGCTACACCTTC	CASSPGSLGGDGYTF
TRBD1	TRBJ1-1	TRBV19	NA	TGTGCCAGTAGTGAAGGGGGCTACGACACTGAAGCTTTCTTT	CASSEGGYDTEAFF
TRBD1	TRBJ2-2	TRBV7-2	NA	TGTGCCAGCAGCCGTATCCGGGACAGGGCGAACACCGGGGAGCTGTTTTTT	CASSRIRDRANTGELFF